This TCR beta chain was sequenced during a study of shared clonotypes between healthy human individuals. It was roughly 200 ng DNA, approximately 30,000 T cell genomes, that sorted-subset replicate PCRs used. Per the authors' pipeline: Filtering differed since immunoSEQ provided only junctions, with no quality scores. Profiling relied on immunoSEQ multiplex PCR, and the TCRdb table lists in-frame clones only, not all of them. The V and J calls and clone size were taken over from that table, and D and trimming were inferred from the DNA. The sample contains just over 2,000,000 clones, approximately 95% of which appear only once. As concerns this clone: Its antigen remains unknown.

Study-wide findings and caveats: Naive CD4 clonotypes overlapped across a handful of donors at approximately 4.5%.

It was CD45RO-negative cells, positively selected for CCR7, that made up naive CD8 cells, with terminally differentiated effector memory CD45RA+ cells excluded. Donors were Caucasian adults residing in Nashville, Tennessee, USA. This CDR3 is 16 amino acids long. Trimming cost V 2 bases and J 2 bases; bases outside gene matches: 7. Germline assignment: CDR1 WSHSY and CDR2 SAAADI. The chain recombines TRBV10-2 with TRBJ2-7; 9 bases agree with TRBD2. Sequencing used naive CD8+ T cells sorted from blood. This TCR came from a man aged 18 to 30 in good health. CDR3 sequence (DNA): TGCGCCAGCAGTGAGACAGGCGGCGGGGGGGCCTACGAGCAGTACTTC. Its protein product is CASSETGGGGAYEQYF.